A selection of T cell receptor beta chains follows, all from one sample in a study of T-cell memory formation after mild COVID-19. TCRdb re-derived calls from the 5' RACE reads in MiXCR, one entry per CDR3 protein. The profile shows 190,000 or so distinct CDR3 sequences, 20% to 25% of them singletons. The material sequenced was PBMCs or a T cell subset sorted from them (not recorded which). These receptors were collected from an adult woman who had mild COVID-19 (a few samples of this study predate the infection). Cell type and time point are not known. CDR3s include the opening cysteine and the closing phenylalanine or tryptophan. A D gene is named only where the DNA matches it firmly. A clone size is listed for some rows: how often the clone was seen (once, few, many), or a class if it is expanded.

cdr3_aa	cdr3_nt	clone_size	v_call	j_call	d_call
CASSHGTDTQYF	TGTGCCAGCAGTCACGGTACAGATACGCAGTATTTT	NA	TRBV6-5	TRBJ2-3	NA
CARAGGITDTQYF	TGTGCCAGGGCGGGGGGGATCACAGATACGCAGTATTTT	few	TRBV7-2	TRBJ2-3	TRBD2
CASSTRRAGFSYEQYF	TGTGCCAGCAGCACCCGAAGAGCGGGGTTTTCCTACGAGCAGTACTTC	NA	TRBV5-6	TRBJ2-7	TRBD2
CASSLLFSGRANSYNEQFF	TGTGCCAGCAGTTTATTGTTCAGCGGGAGGGCCAACTCGTACAATGAGCAGTTCTTC	NA	TRBV27	TRBJ2-1	TRBD2
CSVGPSGRTSGANVLTF	TGCAGCGTTGGTCCTAGCGGGAGGACCTCTGGGGCCAACGTCCTGACTTTC	few	TRBV29-1	TRBJ2-6	TRBD2
CSARGYGETQYF	TGCAGTGCTAGGGGTTATGGGGAGACCCAGTACTTC	few	TRBV20-1	TRBJ2-5	NA
CAWSTTGDAEAFF	TGTGCCTGGAGTACGACAGGGGACGCTGAAGCTTTCTTT	NA	TRBV30	TRBJ1-1	TRBD1
CSVERASSYNEQFF	TGCAGCGTTGAAAGAGCATCCTCCTACAATGAGCAGTTCTTC	few	TRBV29-1	TRBJ2-1	NA
CASSPLAGAPYEQYF	TGCGCCAGCAGCCCCCTAGCGGGTGCGCCGTACGAGCAGTACTTC	few	TRBV4-1	TRBJ2-7	TRBD2
CASSERAGLEKKLFF	TGTGCCAGCAGTGAACGGGCTGGGTTGGAGAAAAAACTGTTTTTT	few	TRBV2	TRBJ1-4	NA
CASSQWTSTEQYF	TGCGCCAGCAGCCAGTGGACTAGCACCGAGCAGTACTTC	few	TRBV4-3	TRBJ2-7	TRBD2
CASSGGSGEETQYF	TGTGCCAGCAGTGGGGGCTCAGGAGAAGAGACCCAGTACTTC	few	TRBV21-1	TRBJ2-5	NA
CASSETERNTEAFF	TGTGCCAGCAGCGAGACAGAAAGGAACACTGAAGCTTTCTTT	NA	TRBV7-6	TRBJ1-1	NA
CATSDPGTSGVNEQFF	TGTGCCACCAGTGATCCCGGGACTAGCGGAGTCAATGAGCAGTTCTTC	few	TRBV24-1	TRBJ2-1	TRBD2
CASSYYRLADNEQFF	TGTGCCAGCAGTTACTACAGACTAGCGGACAATGAGCAGTTCTTC	few	TRBV6-2/TRBV6-3	TRBJ2-1	TRBD2
CASSSHKGDSSYEQYF	TGTGCCAGCAGCAGTCACAAAGGAGACAGCTCCTACGAGCAGTACTTC	few	TRBV21-1	TRBJ2-7	NA
CASSFLSGSTDTQYF	TGTGCCAGCAGCTTCCTTAGCGGGAGCACAGATACGCAGTATTTT	NA	TRBV7-2	TRBJ2-3	TRBD2